The clone carrying this T cell receptor beta chain has only a few counts. MiXCR, applied by TCRdb to the RT-PCR reads, yields one record per CDR3 protein. The sample holds about 700,000 distinct CDR3 sequences; approximately 15% are singletons and the top ten take 3.6%. Trimming removed 5 bases from V and 6 bases from J; junction bases left unmatched: 3. Germline values: CDR1 MNHEY, CDR2 SVGAGI. The CDR3 has 13 amino acids. The chain recombines TRBV6-5 with TRBJ2-1; TRBD2 agrees at 8 bases. Source material: memory CD4+ T cells from blood. The TCR comes from a female donor in good health, serving as a healthy control. The DNA for the CDR3 is TGTGCCAGCAGTGCAAGCGGGAGCAATGAGCAGTTCTTC. It yields the protein CASSASGSNEQFF.